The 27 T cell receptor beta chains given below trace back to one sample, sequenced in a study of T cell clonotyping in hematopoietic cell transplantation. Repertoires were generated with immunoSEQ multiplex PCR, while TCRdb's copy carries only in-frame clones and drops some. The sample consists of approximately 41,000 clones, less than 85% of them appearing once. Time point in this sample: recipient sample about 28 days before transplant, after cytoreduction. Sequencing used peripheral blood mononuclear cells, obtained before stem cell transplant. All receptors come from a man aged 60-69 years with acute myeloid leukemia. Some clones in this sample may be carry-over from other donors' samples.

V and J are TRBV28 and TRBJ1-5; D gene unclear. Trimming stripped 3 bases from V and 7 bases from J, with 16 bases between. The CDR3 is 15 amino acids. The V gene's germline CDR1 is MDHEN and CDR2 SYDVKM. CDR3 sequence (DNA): TGTGCCAGCAGTTTGGCCCCCAGGTTTGGGCAGCCCCAGCATTTT. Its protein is CASSLAPRFGQPQHF.

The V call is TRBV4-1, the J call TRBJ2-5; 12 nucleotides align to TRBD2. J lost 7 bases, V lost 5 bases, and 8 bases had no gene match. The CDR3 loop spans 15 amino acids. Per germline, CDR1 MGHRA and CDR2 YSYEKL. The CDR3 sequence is CASSKGLAGSGTQYF. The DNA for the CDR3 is TGCGCCAGCAGCAAAGGACTAGCGGGGTCAGGGACCCAGTACTTC.

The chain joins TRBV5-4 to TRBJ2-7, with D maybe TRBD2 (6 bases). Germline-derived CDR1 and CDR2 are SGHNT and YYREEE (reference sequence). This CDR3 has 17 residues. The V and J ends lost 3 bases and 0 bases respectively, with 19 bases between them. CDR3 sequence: CASSSGTFETSSYEQYF. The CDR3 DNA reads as TGTGCCAGCAGCTCAGGGACTTTCGAAACAAGCTCCTACGAGCAGTACTTC.

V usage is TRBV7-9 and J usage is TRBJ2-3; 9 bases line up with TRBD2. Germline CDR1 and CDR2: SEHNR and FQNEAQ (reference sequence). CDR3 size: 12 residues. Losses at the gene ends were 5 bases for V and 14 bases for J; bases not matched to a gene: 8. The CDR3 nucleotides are TGTGCCAGCAGCCTCGCCGGGACTAGCCTGTATTTT. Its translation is CASSLAGTSLYF. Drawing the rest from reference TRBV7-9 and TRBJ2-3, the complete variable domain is DTGVSQNPRHKITKRGQNVTFRCDPISEHNRLYWYRQTLGQGPEFLTYFQNEAQLEKSRLLSDRFSAERPKGSFSTLEIQRTEQGDSAMYLCASSLAGTSLYFGPGTRLTVL.

The CDR3 protein is CASSSRGPGLEKLFF. Written as DNA, the CDR3 is TGTGCCAGCAGCTCCCGTGGGCCGGGACTGGAAAAACTGTTTTTT. V is TRBV7-2 and J is TRBJ1-4, with a weak D call TRBD1 (5 bases). V lost 4 bases, J lost 8 bases, and 17 bases lay in between. Germline assignment: CDR1 SGHTA and CDR2 FQGNSA. This CDR3 contains 15 residues. The whole variable domain, remainder taken from reference TRBV7-2 and TRBJ1-4, is GAGVSQSPSNKVTEKGKDVELRCDPISGHTALYWYRQSLGQGLEFLIYFQGNSAPDKSGLPSDRFSAERTGGSVSTLTIQRTQQEDSAVYLCASSSRGPGLEKLFFGSGTQLSVL.

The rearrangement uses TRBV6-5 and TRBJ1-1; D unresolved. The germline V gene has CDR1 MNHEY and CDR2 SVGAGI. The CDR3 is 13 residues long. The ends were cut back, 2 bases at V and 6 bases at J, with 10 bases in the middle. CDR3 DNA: TGTGCCAGCAGTTACGCCATTCGGGCTGAAGCTTTCTTT. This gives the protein CASSYAIRAEAFF.

The CDR3 sequence is CASSYSGGEGNQPQHF. The CDR3 bases are TGTGCCAGCAGTTACTCAGGGGGCGAGGGCAATCAGCCCCAGCATTTT. The chain carries TRBV6-5 and TRBJ1-5; 7 nucleotides agree with TRBD1. The CDR3 runs 16 residues. Germline-derived CDR1 and CDR2 are MNHEY and SVGAGI. V gave up 0 bases and J gave up 2 bases; unmatched junction bases: 4.

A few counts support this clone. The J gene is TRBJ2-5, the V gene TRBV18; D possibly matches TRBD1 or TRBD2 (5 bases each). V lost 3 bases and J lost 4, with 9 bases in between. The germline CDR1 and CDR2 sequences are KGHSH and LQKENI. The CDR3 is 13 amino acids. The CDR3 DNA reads TGTGCCAGCTCACCCGAGGGGAGAGAGACCCAGTACTTC. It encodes CASSPEGRETQYF.

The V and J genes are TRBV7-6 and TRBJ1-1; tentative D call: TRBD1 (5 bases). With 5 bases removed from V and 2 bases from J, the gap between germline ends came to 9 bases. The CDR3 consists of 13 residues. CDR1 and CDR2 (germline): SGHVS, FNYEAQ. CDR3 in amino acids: CASSRDSNTEAFF. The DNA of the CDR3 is TGTGCCAGCAGCCGAGACAGCAACACTGAAGCTTTCTTT.

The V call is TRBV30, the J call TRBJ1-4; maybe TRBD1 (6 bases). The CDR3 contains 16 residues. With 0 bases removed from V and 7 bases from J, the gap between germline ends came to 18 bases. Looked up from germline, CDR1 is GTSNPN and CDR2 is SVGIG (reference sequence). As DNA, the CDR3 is TGTGCCTGGAGTGTACCGGGGGCAGGGCGAAGTGAAAAACTGTTTTTT. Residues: CAWSVPGAGRSEKLFF.

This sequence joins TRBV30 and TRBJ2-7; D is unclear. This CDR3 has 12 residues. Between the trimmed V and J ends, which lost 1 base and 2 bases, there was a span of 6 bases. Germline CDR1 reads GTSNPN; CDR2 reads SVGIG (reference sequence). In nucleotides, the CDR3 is TGTGCCTGGAGTGACGGAACCTACGAGCAGTACTTC. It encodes CAWSDGTYEQYF.

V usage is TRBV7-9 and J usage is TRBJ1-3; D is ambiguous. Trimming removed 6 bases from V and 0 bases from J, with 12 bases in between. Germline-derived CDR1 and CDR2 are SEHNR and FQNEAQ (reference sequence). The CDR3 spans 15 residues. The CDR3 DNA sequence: TGTGCCAGCAGTTATAGTACAAGCTCTGGAAACACCATATATTTT. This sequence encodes CASSYSTSSGNTIYF.

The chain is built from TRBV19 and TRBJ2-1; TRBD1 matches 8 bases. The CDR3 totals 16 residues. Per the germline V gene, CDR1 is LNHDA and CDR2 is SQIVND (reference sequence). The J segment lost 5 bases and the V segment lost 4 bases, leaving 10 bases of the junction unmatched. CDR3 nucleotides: TGTGCCAGTAGTAGCTCCAGGGGGCAGGCCCACAATGAGCAGTTCTTC. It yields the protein CASSSSRGQAHNEQFF.

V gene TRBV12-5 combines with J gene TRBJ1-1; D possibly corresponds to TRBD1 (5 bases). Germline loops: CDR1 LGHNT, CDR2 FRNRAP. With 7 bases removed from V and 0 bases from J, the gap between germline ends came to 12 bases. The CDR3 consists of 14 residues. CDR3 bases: TGTGCTAGTGCCAGTCAGGGAGTGAACACTGAAGCTTTCTTT. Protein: CASASQGVNTEAFF.

This chain's CDR3 is CASSEVGWSSGNTIYF. In nucleotides, the CDR3 is TGTGCCAGCAGTGAAGTAGGGTGGTCCTCGGGAAACACCATATATTTT. The chain uses TRBV25-1 and TRBJ1-3; D is unclear. This CDR3 region has 16 residues. V lost 2 bases to trimming and J lost 4 bases, with 15 bases between them. Germline CDR1 and CDR2: MGHDK and SYGVNS.

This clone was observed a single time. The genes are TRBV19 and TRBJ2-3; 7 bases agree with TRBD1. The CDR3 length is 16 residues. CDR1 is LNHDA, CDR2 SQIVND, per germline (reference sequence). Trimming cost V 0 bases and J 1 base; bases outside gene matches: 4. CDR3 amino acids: CASSIDQGQGTDTQYF. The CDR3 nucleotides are TGTGCCAGTAGTATAGATCAAGGACAGGGCACAGATACGCAGTATTTT.

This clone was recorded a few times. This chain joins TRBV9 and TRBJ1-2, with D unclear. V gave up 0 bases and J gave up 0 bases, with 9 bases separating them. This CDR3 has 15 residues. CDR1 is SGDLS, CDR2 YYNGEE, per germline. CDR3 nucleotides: TGTGCCAGCAGCGTAGCTTTGGCAGCTAACTATGGCTACACCTTC. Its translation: CASSVALAANYGYTF.

The CDR3: CASRSGWGENTEAFF. The CDR3 DNA reads TGCGCCAGCCGGTCGGGGTGGGGTGAGAACACTGAAGCTTTCTTT. The rearrangement uses TRBV5-1 and TRBJ1-1; D is unclear. The CDR3 length is 15 residues. Trimming took 7 bases from V and 1 from J, leaving 17 bases between them. CDR1 is SGHRS and CDR2 is YFSETQ in the germline V gene.

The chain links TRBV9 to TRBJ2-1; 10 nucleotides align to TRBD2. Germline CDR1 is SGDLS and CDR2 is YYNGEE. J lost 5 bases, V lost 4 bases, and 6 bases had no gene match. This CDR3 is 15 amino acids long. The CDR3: CASSLHLAGDNEQFF. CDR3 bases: TGTGCCAGCAGCCTACATCTAGCGGGGGACAATGAGCAGTTCTTC.

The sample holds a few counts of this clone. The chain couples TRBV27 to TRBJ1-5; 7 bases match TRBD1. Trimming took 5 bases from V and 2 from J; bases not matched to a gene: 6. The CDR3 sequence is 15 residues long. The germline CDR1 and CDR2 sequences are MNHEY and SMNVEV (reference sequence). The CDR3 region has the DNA TGTGCCAGCAGTCCGGGACAGATGGGCAATCAGCCCCAGCATTTT. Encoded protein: CASSPGQMGNQPQHF.

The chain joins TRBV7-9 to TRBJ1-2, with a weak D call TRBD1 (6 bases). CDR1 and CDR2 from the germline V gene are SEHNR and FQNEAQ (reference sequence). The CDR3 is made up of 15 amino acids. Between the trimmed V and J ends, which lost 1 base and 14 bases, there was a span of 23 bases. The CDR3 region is CASSLGDAGVPLSTF. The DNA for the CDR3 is TGTGCCAGCAGCTTAGGCGATGCAGGGGTTCCCCTAAGTACCTTC.

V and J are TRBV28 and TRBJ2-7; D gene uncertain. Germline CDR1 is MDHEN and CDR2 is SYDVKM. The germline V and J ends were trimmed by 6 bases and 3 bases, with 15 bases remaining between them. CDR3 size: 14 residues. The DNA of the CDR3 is TGTGCCAGCAGCCTAGTAGCCTCCGTCTACGAGCAGTACTTC. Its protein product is CASSLVASVYEQYF.

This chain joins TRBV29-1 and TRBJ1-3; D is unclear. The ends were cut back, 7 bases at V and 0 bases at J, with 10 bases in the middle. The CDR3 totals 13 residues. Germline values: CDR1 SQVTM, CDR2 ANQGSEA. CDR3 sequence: CSGLMSSGNTIYF. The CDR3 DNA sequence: TGCAGCGGCCTTATGAGCTCTGGAAACACCATATATTTT.

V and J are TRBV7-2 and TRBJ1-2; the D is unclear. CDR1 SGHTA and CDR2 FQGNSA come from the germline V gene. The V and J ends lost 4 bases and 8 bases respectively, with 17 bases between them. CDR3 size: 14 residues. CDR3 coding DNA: TGTGCCAGCAGCTCTGATCGCTTAACCCAGGGCTACACCTTC. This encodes CASSSDRLTQGYTF. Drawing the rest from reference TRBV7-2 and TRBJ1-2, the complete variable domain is GAGVSQSPSNKVTEKGKDVELRCDPISGHTALYWYRQSLGQGLEFLIYFQGNSAPDKSGLPSDRFSAERTGGSVSTLTIQRTQQEDSAVYLCASSSDRLTQGYTFGSGTRLTVV.

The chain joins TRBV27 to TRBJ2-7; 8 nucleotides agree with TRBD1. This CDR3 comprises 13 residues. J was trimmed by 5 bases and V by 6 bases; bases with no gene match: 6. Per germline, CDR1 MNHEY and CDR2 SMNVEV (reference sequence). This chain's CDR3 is CASSLGQAHEQYF. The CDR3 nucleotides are TGTGCCAGCAGCTTGGGACAGGCCCACGAGCAGTACTTC.

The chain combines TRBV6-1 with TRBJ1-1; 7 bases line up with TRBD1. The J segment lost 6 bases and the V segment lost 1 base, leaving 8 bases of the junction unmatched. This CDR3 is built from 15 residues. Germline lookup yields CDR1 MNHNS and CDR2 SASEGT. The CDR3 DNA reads TGTGCCAGCAGTGAAGTAAGGGGGCAAGGCGCTGAAGCTTTCTTT. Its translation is CASSEVRGQGAEAFF.

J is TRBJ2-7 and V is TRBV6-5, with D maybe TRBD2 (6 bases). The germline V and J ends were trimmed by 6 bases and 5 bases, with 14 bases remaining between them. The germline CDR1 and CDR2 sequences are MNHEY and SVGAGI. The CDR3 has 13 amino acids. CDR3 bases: TGTGCCAGCAGCCCATGGAGGGGCGACGAGCAGTACTTC. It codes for CASSPWRGDEQYF.